These 29 T cell receptor beta chains originate from one sample sequenced in a study of shared clonotypes between healthy human individuals. The protocol was immunoSEQ multiplex PCR, while the TCRdb copy is restricted to in-frame clones and leaves out a portion. Altogether under 1,100,000 clones are present, 75% being singletons, with the ten largest covering over 1.3%. The sample comprised memory CD4+ T cells sorted from blood. Subset meaning: CD45RA-negative fraction. Source of these receptors: a man between 18 and 29 years old in good health.

In this sample, this clone turned up once. The chain combines TRBV29-1 with TRBJ1-1, with 9 bases fitting TRBD1. V lost 6 bases to trimming and J lost 5 bases; unmatched junction nucleotides: 7. This CDR3 is 13 amino acids long. From germline, CDR1 is SQVTM and CDR2 ANQGSEA. In DNA, the CDR3 is TGCAGCGTGGACAGGGGCTCTCTGACTGAAGCTTTCTTT. Amino acid sequence: CSVDRGSLTEAFF.

The V and J genes are TRBV6-1 and TRBJ2-2, with 7 positions matching TRBD1. Germline lookup yields CDR1 MNHNS and CDR2 SASEGT. There are 16 residues in the CDR3. The junction had 6 bases not matched to a gene; V was cut back by 3 bases and J by 2 bases. The CDR3 reads CASSEGYRGNTGELFF. DNA for the CDR3: TGTGCCAGCAGTGAGGGGTACAGGGGTAACACCGGGGAGCTGTTTTTT.

The chain joins TRBV11-2 to TRBJ2-3, with TRBD2 matching over 7 bases. Trimming at V came to 0 bases and at J to 10 bases, leaving 22 bases not matched to a gene. Germline V CDR1 and CDR2: SGHAT, FQNNGV. The CDR3 has 19 residues. The CDR3 DNA follows: TGTGCCAGCAGCTTAGAAGATCCGGGCGGGGGAGGCCGGGCCGGGGCGCAGTATTTT. Protein product: CASSLEDPGGGGRAGAQYF.

This chain joins TRBV5-1 and TRBJ2-3, with D tentatively TRBD1 (6 bases). The CDR3 totals 13 residues. Trimming removed 4 bases at V and 4 bases at J, with 10 bases between. Germline CDR1 reads SGHRS; CDR2 reads YFSETQ. This chain's CDR3 is CASSIDRPDTQYF. The CDR3 region has the DNA TGCGCCAGCAGCATTGACAGGCCAGATACGCAGTATTTT.

The V call is TRBV10-3, the J call TRBJ2-3; D might be TRBD1 (6 bases). The V end was cut by 3 bases, the J end by 2 bases, with 12 bases between. CDR3 length: 15 residues. Germline V gives CDR1 ENHRY, CDR2 SYGVKD. The CDR3 reads CAISDRGEPTDTQYF. CDR3 nucleotide sequence: TGTGCCATCAGTGACAGGGGAGAGCCCACAGATACGCAGTATTTT.

On this clone itself: Other DNA sequences in the same sample also yield this CDR3. The chain joins TRBV20-1 to TRBJ2-5, with D maybe TRBD2 (6 bases). The CDR3 runs 10 residues. V was clipped by 6 bases and J by 5 bases, with 7 bases between them. CDR1 and CDR2 (germline): DFQATT, SNEGSKA (reference sequence). For the CDR3, the DNA is TGCAGTGCCCGGGAGGAGACCCAGTACTTC. Its protein is CSAREETQYF.

This clone was recorded once. The chain links TRBV6-5 to TRBJ1-2; D perhaps matches TRBD1 (6 bases). The V end was cut by 0 bases, the J end by 4 bases, with 9 bases between. The CDR3 contains 14 residues. Germline V CDR1 and CDR2: MNHEY, SVGAGI. CDR3 nucleotide sequence: TGTGCCAGCAGTTACTCGAGGGACACCTATGGCTACACCTTC. Translating gives CASSYSRDTYGYTF.

The chain combines TRBV7-2 with TRBJ2-5; weak D call: TRBD2 (6 bases). Germline V gene lookup returns CDR1 SGHTA and CDR2 FQGNSA. CDR3 length: 15 residues. V lost 2 bases to trimming and J lost 4 bases, with 14 bases between them. CDR3 amino acids: CASSLNAGKTETQYF. The CDR3 DNA reads as TGTGCCAGCAGCTTAAACGCGGGAAAAACAGAGACCCAGTACTTC.

The rearrangement joins TRBV9 to TRBJ1-4, with 12 positions matching TRBD1. Trimming removed 3 bases from V and 4 bases from J; junction bases left unmatched: 7. The V gene's germline CDR1 is SGDLS and CDR2 YYNGEE. This CDR3 region has 17 residues. CDR3 residues: CASSGAGQGALNEKLFF. The CDR3 nucleotides read TGTGCCAGCAGCGGGGCGGGACAGGGGGCTCTTAATGAAAAACTGTTTTTT.

The V call is TRBV5-1, the J call TRBJ2-5, with D perhaps TRBD2 (6 bases). CDR1 and CDR2 from the germline V gene are SGHRS and YFSETQ. Deletions cut 4 bases from V and 3 bases from J, with 10 bases between. The CDR3 has 13 amino acids. The CDR3 nucleotides are TGCGCCAGCAGCCCCCCTAGCGAAGAGACCCAGTACTTC. Translated: CASSPPSEETQYF.

This sequence joins TRBV5-1 and TRBJ2-4, with 10 bases matching TRBD1. This CDR3 contains 15 residues. In germline, CDR1 is SGHRS, CDR2 YFSETQ. The V segment lost 4 bases and the J segment 6 bases; nucleotides outside the gene matches: 7. CDR3 bases: TGCGCCAGCAGCATGGGGGACAGGGGCGGAAACATTCAGTACTTC. The encoded protein is CASSMGDRGGNIQYF. The complete variable domain, with remaining parts taken from reference TRBV5-1 and TRBJ2-4, reads KAGVTQTPRYLIKTRGQQVTLSCSPISGHRSVSWYQQTPGQGLQFLFEYFSETQRNKGNFPGRFSGRQFSNSRSEMNVSTLELGDSALYLCASSMGDRGGNIQYFGAGTRLSVL.

The chain joins TRBV2 to TRBJ2-5, with D unclear. Trimming stripped 4 bases from V and 4 bases from J, with 7 bases between. The CDR3 covers 12 residues. Per the germline V gene, CDR1 is SNHLY and CDR2 is FYNNEI. CDR3 loop: CASSGMGETQYF. DNA of the CDR3: TGTGCCAGCAGTGGGATGGGAGAGACCCAGTACTTC.

This clone was recorded many times. Other DNA sequences in this sample translate to the same CDR3. The genes are TRBV4-1 and TRBJ2-3; D perhaps matches TRBD2 (6 bases). CDR1 is MGHRA, CDR2 YSYEKL, per germline. The ends were cut back, 4 bases at V and 0 bases at J, with 20 bases in the middle. The CDR3 consists of 18 residues. This chain's CDR3 is CASSPLYAAGTSTDTQYF. As DNA, the CDR3 is TGCGCCAGCAGCCCACTATATGCGGCGGGGACTAGCACAGATACGCAGTATTTT.

This clone was observed a handful of times. The junction does not match germline at one end; this may be a read error. The CDR3 spells CASSEATPTGGWW. CDR3 nucleotide sequence: TGTGCCAGCAGTGAAGCCACACCGACAGGGGGATGGTGG. This rearrangement joins TRBV6-1 to TRBJ1-1, with TRBD1 identical over 9 bases. This CDR3 spans 13 amino acids. In germline, CDR1 is MNHNS, CDR2 SASEGT.

This rearrangement joins TRBV10-2 to TRBJ2-2; no reliable D call. Trimming pared 8 bases from V and 3 bases from J, leaving 7 bases between. This CDR3 contains 12 residues. Germline-derived CDR1 and CDR2 are WSHSY and SAAADI. The CDR3 region is CASGKDTGELFF. The CDR3 DNA sequence: TGCGCCAGCGGGAAGGACACCGGGGAGCTGTTTTTT.

The genes are TRBV11-3 and TRBJ1-6; D ambiguous. Trimming pared 5 bases from V and 8 bases from J, leaving 19 bases between. The germline gives CDR1 SGHNT, CDR2 YENEEA. The CDR3 runs to 16 residues. In DNA, the CDR3 is TGTGCCAGCAGCGTACACAGACCTACTGGGGATTCACCCCTCCACTTT. It codes for CASSVHRPTGDSPLHF.

The genes are TRBV10-3 and TRBJ2-1, with TRBD2 identical over 7 bases. V gave up 2 bases and J gave up 6 bases; unmatched junction bases: 7. The CDR3 is 15 residues long. Germline V gives CDR1 ENHRY, CDR2 SYGVKD. The CDR3: CAISEPGLAANEQFF. As DNA, the CDR3 is TGTGCCATCAGTGAGCCTGGGCTAGCGGCCAATGAGCAGTTCTTC.

The rearrangement links TRBV7-9 to TRBJ2-5, with D uncertain. The V end was cut by 1 base, the J end by 5 bases, with 14 bases between. This CDR3 region has 15 residues. Germline CDR1 and CDR2: SEHNR and FQNEAQ (reference sequence). The CDR3 DNA is TGTGCCAGCAGCTTAGGGTCAGGACCCAGGGAGACCCAGTACTTC. This sequence encodes CASSLGSGPRETQYF.

V usage is TRBV30 and J usage is TRBJ1-6; a weak D match, TRBD1 (5 bases). This CDR3 is built from 15 residues. Trimming cost V 5 bases and J 9 bases, with 20 bases left between them. The germline V gene has CDR1 GTSNPN and CDR2 SVGIG (reference sequence). This CDR3 reads CAWDRVGEGISPLHF. As DNA, the CDR3 is TGTGCCTGGGACAGAGTCGGGGAGGGAATTTCACCCCTCCACTTT.

The rearrangement links TRBV28 to TRBJ1-4; D perhaps matches TRBD1 (5 bases). This CDR3 is built from 15 residues. CDR1 is MDHEN and CDR2 is SYDVKM in the germline V gene. Trimming took off 3 bases at V and 1 base at J, with 9 bases between the two ends. DNA of the CDR3: TGTGCCAGCAGTTTTAGGGGTCAAACTAATGAAAAACTGTTTTTT. This translates into CASSFRGQTNEKLFF. The variable domain in full, with the rest retrieved from reference TRBV28 and TRBJ1-4, is DVKVTQSSRYLVKRTGEKVFLECVQDMDHENMFWYRQDPGLGLRLIYFSYDVKMKEKGDIPEGYSVSREKKERFSLILESASTNQTSMYLCASSFRGQTNEKLFFGSGTQLSVL.

Many counts were recorded for this clone. J is TRBJ1-6 and V is TRBV7-2; possibly TRBD1 for D (5 bases). The V end was cut by 7 bases, the J end by 13 bases, with 20 bases between. This CDR3 region has 14 residues. CDR1 is SGHTA, CDR2 FQGNSA, per germline. The chain's CDR3 is CASTGGRGESPLHF. CDR3 in DNA: TGTGCCAGCACCGGAGGGAGAGGGGAGTCGCCCCTCCACTTT.

The rearrangement links TRBV9 to TRBJ2-1; the D gene is possibly TRBD1 (5 bases). Trimming stripped 0 bases from V and 4 bases from J, with 11 bases between. The CDR3 extends over 15 amino acids. The V gene's germline CDR1 is SGDLS and CDR2 YYNGEE. The CDR3 sequence is CASSVEGVGYNEQFF. The CDR3, as DNA: TGTGCCAGCAGCGTAGAAGGGGTGGGGTACAATGAGCAGTTCTTC. Full variable domain (missing parts from reference TRBV9 and TRBJ2-1): DSGVTQTPKHLITATGQRVTLRCSPRSGDLSVYWYQQSLDQGLQFLIQYYNGEERAKGNILERFSAQQFPDLHSELNLSSLELGDSALYFCASSVEGVGYNEQFFGPGTRLTVL.

The CDR3 region has the DNA TGTGCCAGCAGCGTAGAGGGGTCAGTTCTCCGCCCAGATACGCAGTATTTT. Its translation is CASSVEGSVLRPDTQYF. V gene TRBV9 combines with J gene TRBJ2-3, with D possibly being TRBD1 (5 bases). Germline loops: CDR1 SGDLS, CDR2 YYNGEE. Trimming pared 0 bases from V and 4 bases from J, leaving 18 bases between. The CDR3 spans 17 residues.

The V gene is TRBV11-3, the J gene TRBJ2-1, with D possibly being TRBD1 (5 bases). Germline CDR1 and CDR2: SGHNT and YENEEA. CDR3 length: 16 residues. V was pared by 5 bases and J by 4 bases, with 18 bases between. CDR3 loop: CASSGHGGALYNEQFF. The CDR3 DNA reads as TGTGCCAGCAGCGGACACGGCGGCGCCCTTTACAATGAGCAGTTCTTC.

This clone was detected a few times. Other DNA sequences within the sample encode an identical CDR3. The genes are TRBV9 and TRBJ1-2; D not certain. CDR3 length: 11 amino acids. Trimming left V 3 bases short and J 8 bases short, with 8 bases between. Germline values: CDR1 SGDLS, CDR2 YYNGEE. The DNA of the CDR3 is TGTGCCAGCAGCGCCCCAGGCGGCTACACCTTC. It encodes CASSAPGGYTF.

In nucleotides, the CDR3 is TGTGCCAGCAGCGGAGTGGTTGTTAGCACAGATACGCAGTATTTT. Protein: CASSGVVVSTDTQYF. The chain carries TRBV9 and TRBJ2-3; no reliable D call. The CDR3 consists of 15 residues. V was pared by 3 bases and J by 0 bases, with 11 bases between. The V gene's germline CDR1 is SGDLS and CDR2 YYNGEE. The complete variable domain, with remaining parts taken from reference TRBV9 and TRBJ2-3, reads DSGVTQTPKHLITATGQRVTLRCSPRSGDLSVYWYQQSLDQGLQFLIQYYNGEERAKGNILERFSAQQFPDLHSELNLSSLELGDSALYFCASSGVVVSTDTQYFGPGTRLTVL.

This clone was seen ten or more times. This rearrangement joins TRBV5-6 to TRBJ2-2, with 15 bases identical to TRBD2. The CDR3 is 18 residues long. The germline V gene encodes CDR1 SGHDT and CDR2 YYEEEE. V lost 4 bases, J lost 3 bases, and 7 bases stayed unmatched. Here the CDR3 reads CASSKRTSGRGDTGELFF. DNA for the CDR3: TGTGCCAGCAGCAAACGGACTAGCGGGAGGGGGGACACCGGGGAGCTGTTTTTT.

The rearrangement joins TRBV6-1 to TRBJ2-5, with 10 bases aligning to TRBD2. V was pared by 8 bases and J by 5 bases, with 8 bases of the junction left unmatched. The CDR3 contains 14 residues. Germline V gene data show CDR1 as MNHNS and CDR2 as SASEGT. The CDR3 DNA follows: TGTGCCAGCTCTCAGCGGGAGGGCCGGGAGACCCAGTACTTC. Encoded protein: CASSQREGRETQYF.

The V call is TRBV9, the J call TRBJ2-7, with 11 bases fitting TRBD2. V lost 0 bases, J lost 4 bases, and 9 bases stayed unmatched. Germline V gives CDR1 SGDLS, CDR2 YYNGEE. The CDR3 spans 17 residues. CDR3: CASSVELAGGPGYEQYF. The CDR3 nucleotides are TGTGCCAGCAGCGTAGAGTTAGCGGGAGGGCCCGGTTACGAGCAGTACTTC.